This T cell receptor beta chain was identified during a study of post-analysis software for immune sequencing data. As regards this clonotype: The antigen is unknown.

Study results and caveats: In patients, roughly 5 TRBV segments were more frequent than in controls, with TRBV5-6, TRBV5-1 and TRBV20-1 among them.

Unique molecular identifiers were built into the TCR beta cDNA libraries. TCRdb used MiXCR to reprocess the PCR reads, holding one entry per CDR3 protein. The table has more than 350,000 distinct CDR3 sequences, 30% to 40% seen once. With V trimmed by 2 bases and J by 3 bases, 5 bases remained unmatched. The CDR3 extends over 15 amino acids. Germline CDR1 MNHEY, CDR2 SVGAGI. The chain uses TRBV6-5 and TRBJ1-2; the match to TRBD1 covers 8 bases. Sequenced material: blood. The receptor comes from a girl aged 2 to 10 with multiple sclerosis. CDR3 nucleotide sequence: TGTGCCAGCAGTTACACACAGGGGGATCACTATGGCTACACCTTC. This translates into CASSYTQGDHYGYTF.